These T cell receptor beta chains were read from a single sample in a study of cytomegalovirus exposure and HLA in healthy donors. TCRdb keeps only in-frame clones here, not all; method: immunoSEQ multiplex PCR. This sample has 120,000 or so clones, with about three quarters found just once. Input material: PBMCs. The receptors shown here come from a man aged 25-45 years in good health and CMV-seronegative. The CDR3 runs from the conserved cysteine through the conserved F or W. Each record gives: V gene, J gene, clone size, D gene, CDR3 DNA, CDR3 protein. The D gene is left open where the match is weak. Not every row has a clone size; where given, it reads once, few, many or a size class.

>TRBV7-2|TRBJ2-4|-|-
TGTGCCAGCAGCTCTTACAGAGTTGGAACCGAAAAAAACATTCAGTACTTC
CASSSYRVGTEKNIQYF
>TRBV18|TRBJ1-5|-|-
TGTGCCAGCTCACCACCTACACCAGATAGCAATCAGCCCCAGCATTTT
CASSPPTPDSNQPQHF
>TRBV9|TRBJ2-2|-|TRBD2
TGTGCCAGCAGCCCGAGCAGCGGGGTGAACACCGGGGAGCTGTTTTTT
CASSPSSGVNTGELFF
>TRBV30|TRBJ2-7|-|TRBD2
TGTGCCTGGAGTCGTGTAGCGGGAGTATCCTACGAGCAGTACTTC
CAWSRVAGVSYEQYF
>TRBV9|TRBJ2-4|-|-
TGTGCCAGCAGCGTAAAGGCAGGAGCCAAAAACATTCAGTACTTC
CASSVKAGAKNIQYF
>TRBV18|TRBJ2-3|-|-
TGTGCCAGCTCACCCCAGAGCACAGATACGCAGTATTTT
CASSPQSTDTQYF
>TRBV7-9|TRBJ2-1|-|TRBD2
TGTGCCAGCAGCTTTCTAGCGGGGGGCAATGAGCAGTTCTTC
CASSFLAGGNEQFF
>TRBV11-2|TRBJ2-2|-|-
TGTGCCAGCAGCTTAGTGAATCCCTGGCTAGCGACGAACACCGGGGAGCTGTTTTTT
CASSLVNPWLATNTGELFF
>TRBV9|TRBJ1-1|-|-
TGTGCCAGCAGCGTAGTCCCCGGGGGGAACACTGAAGCTTTCTTT
CASSVVPGGNTEAFF
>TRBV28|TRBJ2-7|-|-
TGTGCCAGCAGTCCCACTCGACGACAGGCCTACGAGCAGTACTTC
CASSPTRRQAYEQYF
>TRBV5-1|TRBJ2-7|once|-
TGCGCCAGCAGCTTGGAGTACGGAAAGGGGTACGAGCAGTACTTC
CASSLEYGKGYEQYF
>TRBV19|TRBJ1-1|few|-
TGTGCCAGTAGTATGGACTGGAACACTGAAGCTTTCTTT
CASSMDWNTEAFF
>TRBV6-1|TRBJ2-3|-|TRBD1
TGTGCCAGCCCATCGGGACAGGGAAACACAGATACGCAGTATTTT
CASPSGQGNTDTQYF
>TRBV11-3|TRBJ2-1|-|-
TGTGCCAGCAGCTTAGCCACCTACAATGAGCAGTTCTTC
CASSLATYNEQFF
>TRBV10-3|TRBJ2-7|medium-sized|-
TGTGCCATCAGACCAACGGGGAGCTCCTACGAGCAGTACTTC
CAIRPTGSSYEQYF
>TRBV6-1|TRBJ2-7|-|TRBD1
TGTGCCAGCAAGGGGACAGGCTCCCTCTACGAGCAGTACTTC
CASKGTGSLYEQYF
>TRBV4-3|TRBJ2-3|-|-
TGCGCCAGCAGCCAAGATCGGTTGAATACGCAGTATTTT
CASSQDRLNTQYF
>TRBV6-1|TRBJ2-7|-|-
TGTGCCAGCAGGCTAGCGATAACCTACGAGCAGTACTTC
CASRLAITYEQYF
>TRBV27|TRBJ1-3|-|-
TGTGCCAGCAGTTTTCTAGCCCCAGGTACCTCTGGAAACACCATATATTTT
CASSFLAPGTSGNTIYF
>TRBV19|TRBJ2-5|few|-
TGTGCCAGTAGTATAGGTGTCCGAGAGACCCAGTACTTC
CASSIGVRETQYF
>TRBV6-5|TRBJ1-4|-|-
-
CASSSSDRGPEKLFF
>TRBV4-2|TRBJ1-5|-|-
TGTGCCAGCAGCCAAGTTGAGGGGGGCAATCAGCCCCAGCATTTT
CASSQVEGGNQPQHF
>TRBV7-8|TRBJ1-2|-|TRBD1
TGTGCCAGCAGCACCCTCGGGACAGCCTCCTCCCGGGGCTACACCTTC
CASSTLGTASSRGYTF
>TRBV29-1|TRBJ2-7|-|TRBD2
TGCAGCGTGGCGGGACTAGCGGGAGGATCGAGGTACGAGCAGTACTTC
CSVAGLAGGSRYEQYF
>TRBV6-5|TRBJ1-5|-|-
TGTGCCAGCAGTTACTCGACAGCTAGCAATCAGCCCCAGCATTTT
CASSYSTASNQPQHF
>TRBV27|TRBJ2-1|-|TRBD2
TGTGCCAGCAGTTTATGGGGGGGTGTAGACAATGAGCAGTTCTTC
CASSLWGGVDNEQFF
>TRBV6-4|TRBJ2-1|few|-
TGTGCCAGCAGTGACTCGGACAACAATGAGCAGTTCTTC
CASSDSDNNEQFF
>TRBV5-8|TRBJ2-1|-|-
TGTGCCAGCAGTGAGGGACGGGGGTTCGATGAGCAGTTCTTC
CASSEGRGFDEQFF